This passage covers 29 T cell receptor beta chains from one sample sequenced in a study of beta chain features in type 1 diabetes. Every bit of the isolated RNA underwent reverse transcription, so sequencing read expressed TCRB transcripts. Clones were read by immunoSEQ multiplex PCR, and TCRdb kept only the in-frame ones, dropping some. The sample lists around 280,000 clones; about 8% were seen once. Sequenced input: central memory CD4+ T cells from blood. The source is a woman aged 18-29 years in good health.

The rearrangement uses TRBV2 and TRBJ2-2; unclear D gene. The CDR3 is made up of 12 amino acids. CDR1 and CDR2 (germline): SNHLY, FYNNEI. The V and J ends lost 5 bases and 6 bases respectively, with 7 bases between them. The CDR3 here is CASSLLAGELFF. The CDR3 coding sequence is TGTGCCAGCAGTTTATTGGCCGGGGAGCTGTTTTTT.

This clone was counted only a few times. This sequence joins TRBV6-6 and TRBJ1-2; perhaps TRBD1 as D (6 bases). V gave up 6 bases and J gave up 7 bases, with 12 bases separating them. CDR3 length: 12 amino acids. Germline CDR1 and CDR2: MNHNY and SVGAGI (reference sequence). The CDR3, as DNA: TGTGCCAGCAGCCAACAAGGGGGTGGCTACACCTTC. Translated: CASSQQGGGYTF.

In this sample, this clone turned up many times. This chain uses TRBV19 with TRBJ2-1; TRBD2 aligns across 13 bases. Germline loops: CDR1 LNHDA, CDR2 SQIVND (reference sequence). The CDR3 covers 14 residues. Trimming at V came to 8 bases and at J to 3 bases, leaving 1 base not matched to a gene. CDR3 residues: CASRTSGSYNEQFF. The CDR3, as DNA: TGTGCCAGTCGGACTAGCGGGAGCTACAATGAGCAGTTCTTC. Looking up the rest from reference TRBV19 and TRBJ2-1 gives the full variable domain: DGGITQSPKYLFRKEGQNVTLSCEQNLNHDAMYWYRQDPGQGLRLIYYSQIVNDFQKGDIAEGYSVSREKKESFPLTVTSAQKNPTAFYLCASRTSGSYNEQFFGPGTRLTVL.

The V call is TRBV7-2, the J call TRBJ2-5; no clear D. Germline lookup yields CDR1 SGHTA and CDR2 FQGNSA. CDR3 length: 13 amino acids. V lost 0 bases and J lost 5, with 7 bases in between. The CDR3 coding sequence is TGTGCCAGCAGCTTAGCAGGGTTGGAGACCCAGTACTTC. Residues: CASSLAGLETQYF.

This clone was picked up many times. The chain employs TRBV19 and TRBJ1-4; D is perhaps TRBD1 (5 bases). V gave up 7 bases and J gave up 8 bases, with 17 bases separating them. This CDR3 contains 14 residues. The V gene's germline CDR1 is LNHDA and CDR2 SQIVND (reference sequence). Written as DNA, the CDR3 is TGTGCCAGTACTATCGGCAGGGAAAGAGAAAAACTGTTTTTT. Translating it yields CASTIGREREKLFF.

The chain links TRBV5-1 to TRBJ2-5, with 8 bases identical to TRBD1. The CDR3 spans 17 residues. With V trimmed by 3 bases and J by 5 bases, 15 bases remained unmatched. Per the germline V gene, CDR1 is SGHRS and CDR2 is YFSETQ. The CDR3 DNA reads as TGCGCCAGCAGCTCACCCAGGGGGACAGGTTCTGGGGAGACCCAGTACTTC. It is translated as CASSSPRGTGSGETQYF.

This clone came up a few times. The rearrangement uses TRBV6-5 and TRBJ2-1; D call uncertain. From germline, CDR1 is MNHEY and CDR2 SVGAGI. V dropped 0 bases and J dropped 3 bases, with 6 bases sitting between them. There are 14 residues in the CDR3. The DNA of the CDR3 is TGTGCCAGCAGTTACTCCGGGCACTACAATGAGCAGTTCTTC. Its protein is CASSYSGHYNEQFF.

The chain recombines TRBV5-6 with TRBJ1-2; no firm D call. V lost 0 bases and J 2 bases, leaving 8 bases between the germline ends. The length of the CDR3 is 14 residues. From germline, CDR1 is SGHDT and CDR2 YYEEEE. CDR3 sequence: CASSLGSENYGYTF. DNA for the CDR3: TGTGCCAGCAGCTTGGGGTCGGAGAACTATGGCTACACCTTC.

The chain employs TRBV7-2 and TRBJ2-3, with D tentatively TRBD2 (5 bases). This CDR3 is 15 amino acids long. V was pared by 2 bases and J by 2 bases, with 11 bases between. Germline values: CDR1 SGHTA, CDR2 FQGNSA. The CDR3 DNA reads TGTGCCAGCAGCTTACGGGCGGGCCCCACAGATACGCAGTATTTT. Amino acid sequence: CASSLRAGPTDTQYF.

V gene TRBV7-3 combines with J gene TRBJ1-6; tentative D call: TRBD1 (5 bases). The length of the CDR3 is 15 residues. The germline CDR1 and CDR2 sequences are SGHTA and FQGTGA. Trimming removed 0 bases at V and 6 bases at J, with 9 bases between. Here the CDR3 DNA reads TGTGCCAGCAGCTTAACAGGGGACGGTAATTCACCCCTCCACTTT. Protein: CASSLTGDGNSPLHF.

This chain connects TRBV5-4 to TRBJ2-5, with TRBD2 matching 11 bases. The germline CDR1 and CDR2 sequences are SGHNT and YYREEE (reference sequence). Unmatched junction bases numbered 6, after V lost 3 bases and J lost 2 bases. There are 16 residues in the CDR3. CDR3 sequence (DNA): TGTGCCAGCAGCTCGCGACTAGCGGGGTTGCAAGAGACCCAGTACTTC. It encodes CASSSRLAGLQETQYF. Looking up the rest from reference TRBV5-4 and TRBJ2-5 gives the full variable domain: ETGVTQSPTHLIKTRGQQVTLRCSSQSGHNTVSWYQQALGQGPQFIFQYYREEENGRGNFPPRFSGLQFPNYSSELNVNALELDDSALYLCASSSRLAGLQETQYFGPGTRLLVL.

This clone was seen a handful of times. V usage is TRBV2 and J usage is TRBJ1-5, with a weak D call TRBD1 (6 bases). Trimming removed 7 bases at V and 6 bases at J, with 13 bases between. In germline, CDR1 is SNHLY, CDR2 FYNNEI. This CDR3 is 13 amino acids long. The CDR3 region has the DNA TGTGCCAGCAAACGGGACAACGGTCAGCCCCAGCATTTT. Translation: CASKRDNGQPQHF.

This chain joins TRBV6-9 and TRBJ2-2, with D unclear. The germline V gene encodes CDR1 MNHGY and CDR2 SVAAGI. Deletions cut 6 bases from V and 6 bases from J, with 11 bases between. This CDR3 has 13 residues. CDR3 region: CASSPDPSGELFF. CDR3 coding DNA: TGTGCCAGCAGCCCCGACCCTTCCGGGGAGCTGTTTTTT.

The sample holds many counts of this clone. Other DNA sequences in this sample translate to the same CDR3. The V call is TRBV2, the J call TRBJ1-5; unclear D gene. The CDR3 length is 14 residues. V was pared by 3 bases and J by 1 base, with 7 bases between. From germline, CDR1 is SNHLY and CDR2 FYNNEI. CDR3 DNA sequence: TGTGCCAGCAGTGAGCCGGCCAGCAATCAGCCCCAGCATTTT. This translates into CASSEPASNQPQHF. Based on the CDR3 plus reference TRBV2 and TRBJ1-5, the full variable domain is EPEVTQTPSHQVTQMGQEVILRCVPISNHLYFYWYRQILGQKVEFLVSFYNNEISEKSEIFDDQFSVERPDGSNFTLKIRSTKLEDSAMYFCASSEPASNQPQHFGDGTRLSIL.

At least ten counts were recorded for this clone. This chain connects TRBV28 to TRBJ1-2, with TRBD1 matching 9 bases. The junction had 4 bases not matched to a gene; V was cut back by 6 bases and J by 2 bases. This CDR3 comprises 14 residues. CDR1 is MDHEN, CDR2 SYDVKM, per germline. CDR3 bases: TGTGCCAGCAGCACAGGGGGCGGGAACTATGGCTACACCTTC. Its protein product is CASSTGGGNYGYTF.

This clone appeared many times. The J gene is TRBJ2-7, the V gene TRBV4-2; D gene uncertain. Trimming took off 0 bases at V and 3 bases at J, with 12 bases between the two ends. This CDR3 has 15 amino acids. Germline values: CDR1 LGHNA, CDR2 YNFKEQ. CDR3 amino acids: CASSQDLGMYYEQYF. The CDR3 region has the DNA TGTGCCAGCAGCCAAGACCTAGGTATGTACTACGAGCAGTACTTC.

This clone has at least ten counts. The rearrangement uses TRBV29-1 and TRBJ1-1; D gene uncertain. V was cut by 4 bases and J by 1 base, with 16 bases left in between. The CDR3 extends over 15 amino acids. The germline V gene has CDR1 SQVTM and CDR2 ANQGSEA. The CDR3 region is CSVALRRVENTEAFF. The CDR3, as DNA: TGCAGCGTTGCATTGCGTAGGGTGGAGAACACTGAAGCTTTCTTT.

V gene TRBV9 combines with J gene TRBJ2-2; 8 positions match TRBD2. V shed 4 bases and J 3 bases; nucleotides not matched to a gene: 5. This CDR3 has 15 amino acids. Per germline, CDR1 SGDLS and CDR2 YYNGEE. The CDR3 sequence is CASSPAGGHTGELFF. In DNA, the CDR3 is TGTGCCAGCAGCCCCGCGGGGGGACACACCGGGGAGCTGTTTTTT.

The chain couples TRBV5-4 to TRBJ1-4; a possible D gene is TRBD1 (5 bases). This CDR3 region has 16 residues. Per germline, CDR1 SGHNT and CDR2 YYREEE (reference sequence). The V and J ends lost 4 bases and 5 bases respectively, with 18 bases between them. The CDR3 loop is CASSEGRTLGNEKLFF. Here the CDR3 DNA reads TGTGCCAGCAGCGAAGGGAGGACACTCGGCAATGAAAAACTGTTTTTT.

CDR3 bases: TGTGCCAGCCGCATACCGATGGCAGATACGCAGTATTTT. Translated: CASRIPMADTQYF. V gene TRBV6-5 combines with J gene TRBJ2-3; D ambiguous. Germline CDR1 MNHEY, CDR2 SVGAGI. V dropped 8 bases and J dropped 4 bases, with 13 bases sitting between them. The CDR3 consists of 13 residues.

This clone occurred many times. The chain joins TRBV7-2 to TRBJ2-3; D not certain. Germline CDR1 and CDR2: SGHTA and FQGNSA. V lost 5 bases and J lost 0, with 9 bases in between. This CDR3 comprises 14 residues. This CDR3 is CASSRPTSTDTQYF. Here the CDR3 DNA reads TGTGCCAGCAGCCGGCCCACTAGCACAGATACGCAGTATTTT. The variable domain in full, completed from reference TRBV7-2 and TRBJ2-3, reads GAGVSQSPSNKVTEKGKDVELRCDPISGHTALYWYRQSLGQGLEFLIYFQGNSAPDKSGLPSDRFSAERTGGSVSTLTIQRTQQEDSAVYLCASSRPTSTDTQYFGPGTRLTVL.

The table lists this clone with a few counts. The CDR3 is CASSGADEQYF. CDR3 sequence (DNA): TGTGCCAGCAGCGGAGCGGACGAGCAGTACTTC. The V and J genes are TRBV7-9 and TRBJ2-7, with D maybe TRBD2 (5 bases). The V gene's germline CDR1 is SEHNR and CDR2 FQNEAQ (reference sequence). This CDR3 is 11 amino acids long. Trimming stripped 5 bases from V and 5 bases from J, with 7 bases between.

V and J are TRBV27 and TRBJ1-5; TRBD1 agrees at 9 bases. The junction had 5 bases not matched to a gene; V was cut back by 8 bases and J by 6 bases. The CDR3 sequence is 13 residues long. Germline V gene sequence: CDR1 MNHEY, CDR2 SMNVEV (reference sequence). CDR3 DNA sequence: TGTGCCAGCGGACAGGGGCGCGGTCAGCCCCAGCATTTT. Residues: CASGQGRGQPQHF.

This clone was detected a few times. The chain recombines TRBV4-3 with TRBJ2-4, with TRBD2 matching over 11 bases. This CDR3 is 18 amino acids long. Trimming cost V 2 bases and J 1 base; bases outside gene matches: 7. CDR1 LGHNA and CDR2 YSLEER come from the germline V gene. CDR3 coding DNA: TGCGCCAGCAGCCAATTCACTAGCGGGGGCGGTGCCAAAAACATTCAGTACTTC. Translated, it gives CASSQFTSGGGAKNIQYF.

This clone was observed a few times. The chain recombines TRBV29-1 with TRBJ1-1; maybe TRBD1 (5 bases). This CDR3 spans 13 amino acids. Trimming took 4 bases from V and 6 from J, leaving 15 bases between them. The germline CDR1 and CDR2 sequences are SQVTM and ANQGSEA. The CDR3 spells CSVVERGRPEAFF. As DNA, the CDR3 is TGCAGCGTTGTGGAAAGGGGACGCCCTGAAGCTTTCTTT.

This clone was counted many times. The chain carries TRBV7-3 and TRBJ2-1; the match to TRBD2 covers 7 bases. The V gene end was trimmed by 4 bases and the J gene end by 3 bases; junction bases not matched to a gene: 6. In germline, CDR1 is SGHTA, CDR2 FQGTGA. The CDR3 totals 15 residues. The CDR3 reads CASSSPASGYNEQFF. For the CDR3, the DNA is TGTGCCAGCAGCTCCCCCGCTAGCGGCTACAATGAGCAGTTCTTC.

This clone appeared a few times. This rearrangement joins TRBV11-2 to TRBJ2-2; D remains ambiguous. Germline V lookup: CDR1 SGHAT, CDR2 FQNNGV. This CDR3 has 13 residues. Trimming took off 3 bases at V and 3 bases at J, with 5 bases between the two ends. The CDR3 nucleotides read TGTGCCAGCAGCTTTGGAGACACCGGGGAGCTGTTTTTT. The encoded protein is CASSFGDTGELFF.

This clone came up a few times. This rearrangement joins TRBV7-3 to TRBJ1-2, with 7 bases identical to TRBD1. The germline gives CDR1 SGHTA, CDR2 FQGTGA. Trimming removed 5 bases from V and 8 bases from J; junction bases left unmatched: 8. CDR3 length: 13 residues. The CDR3: CASSPQTGRGYTF. The CDR3 DNA is TGTGCCAGCAGCCCGCAGACAGGGCGAGGCTACACCTTC. Supplemented by reference TRBV7-3 and TRBJ1-2, the full variable domain reads GAGVSQTPSNKVTEKGKYVELRCDPISGHTALYWYRQSLGQGPEFLIYFQGTGAADDSGLPNDRFFAVRPEGSVSTLKIQRTERGDSAVYLCASSPQTGRGYTFGSGTRLTVV.

This clone showed up many times. The chain has TRBV6-6 and TRBJ2-5; D ambiguous. The germline CDR1 and CDR2 sequences are MNHNY and SVGAGI (reference sequence). CDR3 size: 16 residues. V dropped 6 bases and J dropped 5 bases, with 22 bases sitting between them. The CDR3 sequence is CASSLQREVGKETQYF. CDR3 sequence (DNA): TGTGCCAGCAGCCTACAACGAGAAGTAGGAAAGGAGACCCAGTACTTC.